This T cell receptor beta chain was sequenced in a study of patients and donors after allogeneic stem cell transplantation. One entry per CDR3 protein results from TCRdb running MiXCR on the RT-PCR reads. The sample holds about 110,000 distinct CDR3 sequences, around 38% seen once. In its sample, this clonotype was seen once. V shed 2 bases and J shed 1 base, with 11 bases lying between them. This CDR3 contains 15 residues. Germline V CDR1 and CDR2: MNHNY, SVGAGI (reference sequence). This clonotype was sampled from a human donor who was either an allogeneic HSCT recipient or a stem cell or donor lymphocyte infusion donor (not recorded which). It is not recorded whose cells these are; they may come from a transplant donor. The sample was blood, either unsorted or a sorted T cell fraction (not recorded which). The genes are TRBV6-6 and TRBJ2-5; D may be TRBD2 (5 bases). The CDR3 DNA sequence: TGTGCCAGCAGTTACACTTGGACTGGCCAAGAGACCCAGTACTTC. Translation: CASSYTWTGQETQYF.